This TCR beta chain is from a study of cytomegalovirus exposure and HLA in healthy donors. Study-level points and caveats: No immune exposure information besides CMV serostatus was available.

The CDR3 contains 14 residues. CDR1 is LNHDA and CDR2 is SQIVND in the germline V gene (reference sequence). V was cut by 2 bases and J by 0 bases, with 5 bases left in between. As to this clone: Its cognate antigen is unknown. The sample carries other DNA sequences with the same CDR3.

It was with 60 Vbeta and 13 Jbeta primers that the PCR ran. The protocol was immunoSEQ multiplex PCR, while the TCRdb copy is restricted to in-frame clones and leaves out a portion. The sample has around 130,000 clones, approximately 78% seen once. Sequenced: PBMCs. The chain couples TRBV19 to TRBJ1-3, with D possibly matching TRBD1 (5 bases). The sequence came from a human donor in good health. CDR3: CASSITGSGNTIYF. In DNA, the CDR3 is TGTGCCAGTAGTATAACAGGCTCTGGAAACACCATATATTTT.